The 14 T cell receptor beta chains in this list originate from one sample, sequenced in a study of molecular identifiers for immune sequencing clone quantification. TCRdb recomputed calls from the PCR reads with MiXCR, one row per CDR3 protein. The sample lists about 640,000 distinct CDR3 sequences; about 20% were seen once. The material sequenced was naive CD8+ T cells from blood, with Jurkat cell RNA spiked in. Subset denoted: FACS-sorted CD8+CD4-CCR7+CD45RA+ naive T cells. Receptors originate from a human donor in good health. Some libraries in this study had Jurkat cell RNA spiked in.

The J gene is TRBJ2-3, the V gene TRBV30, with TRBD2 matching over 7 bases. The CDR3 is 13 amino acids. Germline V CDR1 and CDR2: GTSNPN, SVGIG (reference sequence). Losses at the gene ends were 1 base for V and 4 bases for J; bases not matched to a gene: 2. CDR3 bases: TGTGCCTGGAGTGCCGCGGGAGCAGATACGCAGTATTTT. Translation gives CAWSAAGADTQYF.

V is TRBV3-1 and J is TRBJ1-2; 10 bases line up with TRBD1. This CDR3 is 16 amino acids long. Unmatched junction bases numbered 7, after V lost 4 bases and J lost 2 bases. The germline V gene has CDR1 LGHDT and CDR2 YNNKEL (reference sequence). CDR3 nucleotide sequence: TGTGCCAGCAGCCGCACCGCGGGACAGGGGAACTATGGCTACACCTTC. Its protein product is CASSRTAGQGNYGYTF.

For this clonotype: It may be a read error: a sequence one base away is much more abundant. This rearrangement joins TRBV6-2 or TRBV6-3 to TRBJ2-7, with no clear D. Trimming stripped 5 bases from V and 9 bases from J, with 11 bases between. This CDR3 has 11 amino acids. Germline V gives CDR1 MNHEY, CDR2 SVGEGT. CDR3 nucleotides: TGTGCCAGCAGTCCCCGTTGGGGGCAGTACTTC. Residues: CASSPRWGQYF.

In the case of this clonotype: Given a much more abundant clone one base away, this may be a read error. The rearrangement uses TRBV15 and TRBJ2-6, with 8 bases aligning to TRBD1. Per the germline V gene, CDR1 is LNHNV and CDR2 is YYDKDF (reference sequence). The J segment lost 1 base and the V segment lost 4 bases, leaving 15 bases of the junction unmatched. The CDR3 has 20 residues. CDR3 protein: CATSKSTGTGVLSGANVLTF. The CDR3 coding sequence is TGTGCCACCAGCAAGTCAACCGGGACAGGAGTTCTTTCTGGGGCCAACGTCCTGACTTTC.

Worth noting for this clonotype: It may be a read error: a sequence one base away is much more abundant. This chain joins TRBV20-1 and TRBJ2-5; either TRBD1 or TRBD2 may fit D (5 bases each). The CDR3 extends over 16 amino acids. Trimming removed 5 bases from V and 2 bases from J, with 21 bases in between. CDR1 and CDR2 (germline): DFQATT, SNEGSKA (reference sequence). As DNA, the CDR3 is TGCAGTGCTGGGGACCTGCTAGTGTCTATACAAGAGACCCAGTACTTC. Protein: CSAGDLLVSIQETQYF.

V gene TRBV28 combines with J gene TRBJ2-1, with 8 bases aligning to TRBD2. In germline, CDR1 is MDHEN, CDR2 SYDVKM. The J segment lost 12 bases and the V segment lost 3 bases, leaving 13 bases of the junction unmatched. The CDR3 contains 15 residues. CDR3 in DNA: TGTGCCAGCAGTTTTGGACTAGCAGGGGACGATGTGCAGTTCTTC. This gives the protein CASSFGLAGDDVQFF.

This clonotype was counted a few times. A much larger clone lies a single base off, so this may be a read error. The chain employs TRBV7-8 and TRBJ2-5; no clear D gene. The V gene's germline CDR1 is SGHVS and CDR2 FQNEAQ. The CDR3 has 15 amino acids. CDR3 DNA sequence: TGTGCCAGCAGCTTAGCGTCAGGTCACCAAGAGTCCCAGTACTTC. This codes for CASSLASGHQESQYF.

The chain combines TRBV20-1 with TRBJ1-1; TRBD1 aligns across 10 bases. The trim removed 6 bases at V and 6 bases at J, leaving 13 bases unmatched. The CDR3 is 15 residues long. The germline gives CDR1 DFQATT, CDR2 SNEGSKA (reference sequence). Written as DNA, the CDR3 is TGCAGTGCCTATGATACGGGACAGGGGTTCGCTGAAGCTTTCTTT. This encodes CSAYDTGQGFAEAFF.

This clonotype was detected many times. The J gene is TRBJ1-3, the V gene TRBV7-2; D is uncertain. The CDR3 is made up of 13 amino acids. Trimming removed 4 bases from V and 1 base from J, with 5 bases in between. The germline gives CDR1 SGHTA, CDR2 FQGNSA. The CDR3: CASSSMSGNTIYF. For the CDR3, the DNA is TGTGCCAGCAGCTCCATGTCTGGAAACACCATATATTTT.

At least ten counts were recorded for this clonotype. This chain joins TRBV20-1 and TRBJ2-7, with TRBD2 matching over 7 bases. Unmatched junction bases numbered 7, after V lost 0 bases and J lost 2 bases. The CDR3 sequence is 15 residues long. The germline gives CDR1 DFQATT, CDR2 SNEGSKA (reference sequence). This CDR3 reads CSARDLREGTYEQYF. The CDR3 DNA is TGCAGTGCTAGAGATTTGAGGGAGGGGACCTACGAGCAGTACTTC.

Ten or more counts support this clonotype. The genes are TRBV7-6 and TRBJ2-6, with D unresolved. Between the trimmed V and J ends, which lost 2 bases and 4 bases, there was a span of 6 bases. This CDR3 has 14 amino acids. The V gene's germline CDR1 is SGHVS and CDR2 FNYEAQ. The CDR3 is CASSLSRGANVLTF. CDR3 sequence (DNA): TGTGCCAGCAGCTTAAGCCGAGGGGCCAACGTCCTGACTTTC.

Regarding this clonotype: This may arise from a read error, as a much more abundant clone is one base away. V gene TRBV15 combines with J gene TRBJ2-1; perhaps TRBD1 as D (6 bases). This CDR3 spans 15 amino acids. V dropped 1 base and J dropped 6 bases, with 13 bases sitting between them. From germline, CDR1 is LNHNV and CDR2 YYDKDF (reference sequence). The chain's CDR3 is CATSRGNRVGNEQFF. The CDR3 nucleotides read TGTGCCACCAGCAGAGGGAACAGGGTTGGCAATGAGCAGTTCTTC. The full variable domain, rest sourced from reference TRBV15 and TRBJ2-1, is DAMVIQNPRYQVTQFGKPVTLSCSQTLNHNVMYWYQQKSSQAPKLLFHYYDKDFNNEADTPDNFQSRRPNTSFCFLDIRSPGLGDTAMYLCATSRGNRVGNEQFFGPGTRLTVL.

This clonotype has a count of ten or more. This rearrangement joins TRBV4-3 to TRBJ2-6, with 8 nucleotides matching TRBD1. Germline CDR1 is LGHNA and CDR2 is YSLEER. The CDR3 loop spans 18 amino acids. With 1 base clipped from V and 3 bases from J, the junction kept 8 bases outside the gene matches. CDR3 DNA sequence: TGCGCCAGCAGCCAAGGGACAGGGACCCATGGTGGGGCCAACGTCCTGACTTTC. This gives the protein CASSQGTGTHGGANVLTF.

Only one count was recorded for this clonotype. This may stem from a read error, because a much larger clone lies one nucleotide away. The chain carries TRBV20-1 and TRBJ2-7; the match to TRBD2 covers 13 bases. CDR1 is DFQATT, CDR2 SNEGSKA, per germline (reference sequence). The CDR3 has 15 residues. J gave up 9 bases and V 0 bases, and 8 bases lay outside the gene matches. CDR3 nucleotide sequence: TGCAGTGCTAGAGAACTAGCGGGAGGGCCGGGCGGGCAGTACTTC. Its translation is CSARELAGGPGGQYF.